These 5 T cell receptor beta chains came from one sample sequenced in a study of response to subunit inactivated influenza vaccine. MiXCR was run by TCRdb on the RT-PCR reads, yielding one entry per CDR3 protein. This sample yields 500,000 to 600,000 distinct CDR3 sequences, of which 10% to 12% are seen a single time; 9.5% to 11% belongs to the top ten. This sample also appeared in a second study, on T cells expressing NK-cell markers. In that study: With UMIs, 5'RACE template switching was used to make TCR beta cDNA.

Here the sequenced sample was PBMCs from blood, taken on the day of vaccination. These receptors were obtained from a man aged 45-65 years who received an inactivated influenza vaccine.

The sample holds a few counts of this clonotype. The rearrangement links TRBV12-3 or TRBV12-4 to TRBJ1-1; 7 positions match TRBD1. The CDR3 has 13 residues. V was pared by 8 bases and J by 5 bases, with 8 bases of the junction left unmatched. CDR3 in DNA: TGTGCCAGCGTGGAGGGGGCGAGGACTGAAGCTTTCTTT. This encodes CASVEGARTEAFF.

In this sample, this clonotype turned up many times. The chain links TRBV5-1 to TRBJ2-3; D unclear. The CDR3 has 14 residues. Per the germline V gene, CDR1 is SGHRS and CDR2 is YFSETQ. The ends were cut back, 5 bases at V and 2 bases at J, with 12 bases in the middle. The CDR3 bases are TGCGCCAGCAGTGCGGAGAGGACCACAGATACGCAGTATTTT. The encoded protein is CASSAERTTDTQYF.

The table lists this clonotype with a few counts. This chain uses TRBV10-3 with TRBJ2-7; D may be TRBD1 (6 bases). The V end was cut by 0 bases, the J end by 5 bases, with 11 bases between. CDR3 length equals 14 residues. Germline-derived CDR1 and CDR2 are ENHRY and SYGVKD. The CDR3 sequence: CAISESGDNHEQYF. As DNA, the CDR3 is TGTGCCATCAGTGAGTCAGGGGACAACCACGAGCAGTACTTC.

In its sample, this clonotype was seen many times. The CDR3 is CASSLGRASYEQYF. In nucleotides, the CDR3 is TGTGCCAGCAGCTTAGGAAGGGCCTCCTACGAGCAGTACTTC. The rearrangement uses TRBV27 and TRBJ2-7; no clear D gene. With 6 bases removed from V and 0 bases from J, the gap between germline ends came to 12 bases. Germline V gene sequence: CDR1 MNHEY, CDR2 SMNVEV (reference sequence). The CDR3 is 14 amino acids.

The chain is built from TRBV25-1 and TRBJ2-7; D gene ambiguous. V lost 0 bases and J lost 0, with 12 bases in between. The length of the CDR3 is 16 residues. CDR1 MGHDK and CDR2 SYGVNS come from the germline V gene. CDR3 in amino acids: CASSEYGSLDSYEQYF. The CDR3 DNA is TGTGCCAGCAGTGAATACGGCTCTTTAGACTCCTACGAGCAGTACTTC.